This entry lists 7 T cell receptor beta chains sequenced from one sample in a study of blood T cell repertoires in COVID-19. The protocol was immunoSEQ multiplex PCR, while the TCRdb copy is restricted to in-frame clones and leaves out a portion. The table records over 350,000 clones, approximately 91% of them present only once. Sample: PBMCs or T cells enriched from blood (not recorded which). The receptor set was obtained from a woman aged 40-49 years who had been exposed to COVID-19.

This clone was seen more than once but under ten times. The CDR3 DNA is TGTGCCAGTAGTATAGGTAACAGAGCTAGCAATCAGCCCCAGCATTTT. Translation: CASSIGNRASNQPQHF. V and J are TRBV19 and TRBJ1-5, with unresolved D. CDR3 length: 16 amino acids. The germline V and J ends were trimmed by 1 base and 0 bases, with 10 bases remaining between them. Germline assignment: CDR1 LNHDA and CDR2 SQIVND (reference sequence).

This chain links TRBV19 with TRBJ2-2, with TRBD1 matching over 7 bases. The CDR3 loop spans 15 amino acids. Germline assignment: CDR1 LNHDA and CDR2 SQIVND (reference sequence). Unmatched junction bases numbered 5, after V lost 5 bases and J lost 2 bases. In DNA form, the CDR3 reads TGTGCCAGTAGTCGACAGGGCCGAAACACCGGGGAGCTGTTTTTT. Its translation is CASSRQGRNTGELFF.

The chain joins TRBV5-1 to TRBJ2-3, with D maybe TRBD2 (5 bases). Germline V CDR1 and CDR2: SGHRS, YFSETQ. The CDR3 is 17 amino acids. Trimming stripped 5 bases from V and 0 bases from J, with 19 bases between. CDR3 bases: TGCGCCAGCAGTCGAAGGCGGGCGGCAACTAGCACAGATACGCAGTATTTT. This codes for CASSRRRAATSTDTQYF.

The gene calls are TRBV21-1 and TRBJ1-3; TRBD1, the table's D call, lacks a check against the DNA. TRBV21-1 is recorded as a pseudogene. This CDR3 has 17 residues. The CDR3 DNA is TGTGCCAGCAGTCCCTGCGGGGACAGGGGGAAAGGAAACACCATATATTTT. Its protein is CASSPCGDRGKGNTIYF.

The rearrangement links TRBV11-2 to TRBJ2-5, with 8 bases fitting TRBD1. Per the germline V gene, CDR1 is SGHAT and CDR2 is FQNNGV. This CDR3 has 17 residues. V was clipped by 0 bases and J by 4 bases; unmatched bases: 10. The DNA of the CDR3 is TGTGCCAGCAGCTTAGATTTTGGCGGCAGGGGGCGAGAGACCCAGTACTTC. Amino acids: CASSLDFGGRGRETQYF.

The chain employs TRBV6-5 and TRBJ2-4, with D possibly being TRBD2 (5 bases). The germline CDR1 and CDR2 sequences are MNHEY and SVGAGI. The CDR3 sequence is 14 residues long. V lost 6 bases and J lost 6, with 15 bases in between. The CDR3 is CASSPTPGGNIQYF. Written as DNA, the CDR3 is TGTGCCAGCAGCCCCACCCCCGGAGGAAACATTCAGTACTTC.

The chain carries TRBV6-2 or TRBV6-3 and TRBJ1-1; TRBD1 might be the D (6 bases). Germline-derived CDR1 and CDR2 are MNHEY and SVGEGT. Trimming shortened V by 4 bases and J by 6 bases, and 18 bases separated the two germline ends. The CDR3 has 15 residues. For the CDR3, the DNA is TGTGCCAGCAGTTCTCCGTTCCAGGGGAGGGCTGAAGCTTTCTTT. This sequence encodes CASSSPFQGRAEAFF.